The present T cell receptor (beta chain) was sequenced within a study of blood T cells in healthy people across ages (dated by TCRdb to between 2014 and 2017). Some background on the complete study: In model experiments, template switching captured roughly one uniquely barcoded TCR beta cDNA molecule for every two T cells. Using deep sequencing normalized with unique cDNA molecular identifiers, the study measured how TCR beta repertoire diversity changes with age. Two additional independent replicas of 1 million unique cDNA reads from the same blood draw were analyzed for two donors (one aged 18 to 29 and one aged 80 or older). Donors of different ages were randomly distributed across sequencing lanes to avoid experimental bias. Donors were grouped into four age groups: young (average roughly 17 years), middle-aged (around 39), aged (around 66) and long-lived (around 80).

The CDR3 holds 14 amino acids from the cysteine to the phenylalanine. Kept here is only the CDR3 DNA, which spans 42 bases and is read in frame from base 1. V is reduced by 3 bases and J by 5 bases, leaving a spacing of 14 bases between them. CDR1 and CDR2, per the germline V gene, are SGHDN and FVKESK. The 39 donors, aged roughly 6 to 95 years, were systemically healthy Caucasian individuals from Russia. Each donor gave around 9.9 milliliters of peripheral blood, collected into EDTA-treated Vacutainer tubes. Ficoll-Paque density-gradient centrifugation was used to isolate PBMCs, with at least 7 million per sample. Total RNA, at least 6 micrograms per sample, was extracted from PBMCs with Trizol reagent. For every donor, flow cytometry on a PBMC aliquot measured the percentage of naive CD45RAhigh/CD27high T cells. A word on this clonotype: The antigen it binds to is not known. There are no base qualities to consult, and no much larger clone falls within one base.

The library was obtained by 5' RACE. The listed sequencing device is Illumina HiSeq 2500. A second PCR of roughly 7 to 11 cycles was run with a J-beta primer mix and a sample-barcoded 5' primer. Each TCR beta cDNA molecule received a unique molecular identifier from a template-switch 5' adaptor carrying 12 random nucleotides. Each sample yielded at least 3 million CDR3-containing paired-end reads. First-strand cDNA synthesis was performed from all RNA using the Mint cDNA synthesis kit, with priming by a TRBC-specific oligonucleotide. Following uracil-DNA glycosylase treatment, a first 18-cycle PCR with universal primers M1SS and BC2_uni_R was performed on all cDNA. As for how the authors treated the data: Normalization of each sample was performed by random selection of 1 million high-quality reads, each carrying a distinct molecular identifier. Instead of being binned into consensus sequences, reads with shared molecular identifiers were discarded. CDR3 identification, clonotype clustering and error correction used MiTCR with a Q25 quality threshold and the strictest error-elimination algorithm. A nonparametric unseen species model with Euler transformation was used to estimate lower-bound total TCR beta diversity. TCRdb cleaned the public reads at Q25 with fastp, built clones with MiXCR and kept in-frame beta chains. All rows with the same CDR3 protein become a single entry with the most common DNA and genes. For this entry, the V and J calls and clone size follow TCRdb and not the study's own pipeline. The sample table contains around 870,000 distinct CDR3 sequences; only one count was recorded for 29% of them. The top ten clonotypes cover roughly 17% of the sample.

The research as a whole found: Compared with the aged group, the long-lived group had more naive CD4+ T cells, fewer expanded clones and increased TCR diversity, a pattern suggesting age selection. Because donor CMV infection status was unknown, age-related changes in expanded clonotypes were potentially confounded. Total diversity estimates from one million sequenced T cells were considered lower bounds and underestimates. Observed TCR beta diversity per million T cells fell roughly linearly with age, and a significant reduction was already apparent by age around 44. A strong correlation was found between observed TCR beta diversity and the percentage of naive T cells measured by flow cytometry. Bulk unsorted PBMC profiling prevented conclusive comparison of naive and antigen-experienced compartments.

Sequenced input: blood. The rearranged segments are TRBV14 and TRBJ2-7; the D segment could be TRBD1, given 5 matching bases. The TCR was taken from an elderly woman in good health. The DNA sequence is as follows: TGTGCCAGCAGCCAGTCAGGGATTGTCCACGAGCAGTACTTC. It encodes CASSQSGIVHEQYF. The reference TRBV14 and TRBJ2-7 proteins fill in what lies around the CDR3, so the full variable domain reads EAGVTQFPSHSVIEKGQTVTLRCDPISGHDNLYWYRRVMGKEIKFLLHFVKESKQDESGMPNNRFLAERTGGTYSTLKVQPAELEDSGVYFCASSQSGIVHEQYFGPGTRLTVT.